The T cell receptor (beta chain) described here comes from a study of CD8+ T cells in alopecia areata (dated by TCRdb to the late 2010s). Looking at the study overall: Treated patients were enrolled in an open-label pilot trial of oral tofacitinib, 5 to 10 mg twice daily, for moderate-to-severe alopecia areata. Tofacitinib was administered for 6 to 18 months, and 6 months of follow-up off drug were then conducted to assess delayed response and recurrence. The SALT score, which quantifies the percentage of affected scalp surface area, was used to measure disease severity in treated patients. To study T cell clonal expansion in alopecia areata, the researchers applied high-throughput TCRbeta sequencing to both the C3H/HeJ mouse model and human patients. Scalp tissue and sorted CD4+ and CD8+ peripheral blood T cells from patchy and totalis/universalis alopecia areata patients and from healthy controls were covered by human TCRbeta sequencing. Biopsies were taken from tofacitinib-treated patients at baseline and at 4 and 24 weeks of treatment, and a later scalp biopsy was taken in several of the tofacitinib-treated patients. Scalp clonality was compared across normal scalp (n=4), patchy alopecia areata scalp (n=8), and alopecia totalis/universalis scalp (n=8). The RNA source kit depended on sample type: the PAXgene miRNA kit for fixed scalp, the miRNeasy kit for PBMCs, and the RNeasy kit for mouse skin. Amplification of TCRbeta CDR3 regions was done by immunoSEQ multiplex PCR using 35 Vbeta forward primers and 13 Jbeta reverse primers. What the study reported, not specific to this receptor: Scalp clonality and the number of expanded CD8+ clones among the top 100 scalp clones were significantly decreased by tofacitinib. Unlike mouse skin, which is dominated by gammadelta T cells, normal human skin has resident alphabeta T cells that are also sequenced, and this complicates analysis of the scalp TCR repertoire. Many expanded lesional clones were found to persist in scalp and blood during tofacitinib treatment, and relapse after treatment cessation may be partly explained by this persistence. Because the treated cohort was small and had just a single nonresponder, larger studies are needed to establish links between baseline CD8+ expansion and response. Compared with mice, TCR sequences shared between patients were less clear, possibly partly because of HLA diversity across the patient population. Compared with normal scalp, lesional scalp, particularly in alopecia totalis/universalis, had higher clonality and more expanded CD8+ clones, which suggests antigenic drive.

This clone came up a few times. Its antigen has not been determined. Per-nucleotide qualities are absent, and no much larger clonotype sits a single base away. Receptors were amplified or captured by the immunoSEQ multiplex PCR assay. To provide template for TCR sequencing, every sample had RNA extracted and reverse transcribed into cDNA. First-strand cDNA was synthesized with SuperScript III using a 2:1 mix of oligo-dT and random hexamers. Amplification bias was assessed with a synthetic immune receptor repertoire, and residual bias was removed computationally. The paper's processing steps were these. Raw reads were preprocessed to remove errors, and CDR3 was defined according to IMGT conventions as the region from the conserved cysteine to phenylalanine. Clonality was computed by normalizing Shannon entropy by log2 of the number of productive unique TCRs and subtracting the result from 1. CD4 or CD8 identity of scalp clones was inferred by cross-referencing scalp TCRbeta sequences with sorted blood CD4 and CD8 repertoires. TCRdb took this table from immuneACCESS and kept in-frame rearrangements with V and J called. Such tables lack part of the clones; where checked against another copy, unresolved V genes explain under half of the gap, and the rest is unexplained. V, J and clone size are taken as reported in that table, and D and trimming were inferred from the DNA itself. The sample table records about 220,000 clones; more than 45% of these occur just once. The ten largest clonotypes hold 1.5% to 2% of the sample.

The time point label for this specimen denotes: around 4 weeks on oral tofacitinib. The treatment or condition label here, explained by the study, means: oral pan-JAK inhibitor, 5-10 mg twice daily. Lesional scalp punch biopsies and peripheral blood were obtained from alopecia areata patients. PBMCs were isolated by density centrifugation and stained for CD3, CD4 and CD8, after which CD4+ and CD8+ T cells were sorted on a FACSAria. The receptor was derived from a human donor with alopecia areata. The source was CD4+ T cells sorted from blood, collected at week 4, from a patient treated with tofacitinib.

The CDR3 reads as follows: CASSSGDATNEKLFF. The nucleotides are TGTGCCAGCAGTTCGGGAGATGCAACTAATGAAAAACTGTTTTTT. The chain couples TRBV6-6 to TRBJ1-4, with no confidently assigned D gene. The CDR3 spans 15 residues, from the cysteine through the phenylalanine. The CDR3 DNA has 45 bases and is translated from base 1. CDR1 and CDR2 are read off the germline V gene (reference sequence) as MNHNY and SVGAGI. The V and J ends are trimmed by 4 bases and 0 bases, leaving 9 bases between them.